The 2 T cell receptor beta chains listed next were all sequenced from one sample in a study of persistence of HIV-infected CD4 T cells. The immunoSEQ assay was version 4, run in survey mode. Some clones are missing from TCRdb's copy, which holds only in-frame ones; the method was immunoSEQ multiplex PCR. The sample has tens of thousands of clones; 65% to 90% are singletons. Antigens of these TCRs are unknown. Lysates of CMV-infected fibroblasts at roughly 10 ug/mL stimulated these cells. Memory cells lacking CD40L and CD69 with high CD45RO were sorted. The sequenced sample was CD4+ T cells sorted from PBMCs after roughly 17-hour stimulation, obtained from a patient who received antiretroviral therapy. These receptors all come from an adult man with HIV who was CMV-seropositive.

The chain joins TRBV6-2 or TRBV6-3 to TRBJ1-1, with D perhaps TRBD1 (5 bases). The V gene's germline CDR1 is MNHEY and CDR2 SVGEGT. The CDR3 extends over 13 amino acids. V was clipped by 2 bases and J by 4 bases, with 8 bases between them. Here the CDR3 reads CASSYGGGTEAFF. The CDR3, as DNA: TGTGCCAGCAGTTACGGGGGGGGCACTGAAGCTTTCTTT.

The rearrangement uses TRBV6-2 or TRBV6-3 and TRBJ1-4; no firm D call. Per the germline V gene, CDR1 is MNHEY and CDR2 is SVGEGT. Deletions cut 4 bases from V and 8 bases from J, with 14 bases between. This CDR3 is 14 amino acids long. Here the CDR3 DNA reads TGTGCCAGCAGTTTTGGGTTTTCGCGGGAAAAACTGTTTTTT. Translation gives CASSFGFSREKLFF.